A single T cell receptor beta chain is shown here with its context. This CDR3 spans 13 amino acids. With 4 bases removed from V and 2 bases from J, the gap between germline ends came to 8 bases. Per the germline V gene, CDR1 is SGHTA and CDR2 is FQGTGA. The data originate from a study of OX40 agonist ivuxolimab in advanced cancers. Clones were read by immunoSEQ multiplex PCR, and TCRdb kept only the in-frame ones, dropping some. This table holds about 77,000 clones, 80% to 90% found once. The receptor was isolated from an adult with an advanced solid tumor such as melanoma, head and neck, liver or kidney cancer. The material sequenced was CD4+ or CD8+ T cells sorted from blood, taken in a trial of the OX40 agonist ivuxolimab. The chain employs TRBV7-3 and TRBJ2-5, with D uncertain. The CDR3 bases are TGTGCCAGCAGCTCAAACGTACAAGAGACCCAGTACTTC. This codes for CASSSNVQETQYF.